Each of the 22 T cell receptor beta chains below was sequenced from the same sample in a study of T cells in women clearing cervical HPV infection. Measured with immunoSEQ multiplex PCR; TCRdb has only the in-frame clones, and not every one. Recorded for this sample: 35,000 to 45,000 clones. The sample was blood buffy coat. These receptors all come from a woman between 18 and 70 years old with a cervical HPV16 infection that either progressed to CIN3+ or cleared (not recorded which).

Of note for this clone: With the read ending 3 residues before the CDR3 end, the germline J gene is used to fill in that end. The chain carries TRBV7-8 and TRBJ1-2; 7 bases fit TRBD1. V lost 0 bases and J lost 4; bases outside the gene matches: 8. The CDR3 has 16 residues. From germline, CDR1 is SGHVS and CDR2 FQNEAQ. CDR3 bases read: TGTGCCAGCAGCTTAGCGGTGCAGGCAGGGGGCTATGGC. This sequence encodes CASSLAVQAGGYG. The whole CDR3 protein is CASSLAVQAGGYGYTF.

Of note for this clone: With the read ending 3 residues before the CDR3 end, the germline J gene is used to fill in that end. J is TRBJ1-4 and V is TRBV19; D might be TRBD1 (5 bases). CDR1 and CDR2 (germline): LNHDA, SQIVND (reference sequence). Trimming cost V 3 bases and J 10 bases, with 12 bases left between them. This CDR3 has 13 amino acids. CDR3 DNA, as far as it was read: TGTGCCAGTAGTATTAACAGCGGGGGAAAA. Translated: CASSINSGGK. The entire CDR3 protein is CASSINSGGKLFF.

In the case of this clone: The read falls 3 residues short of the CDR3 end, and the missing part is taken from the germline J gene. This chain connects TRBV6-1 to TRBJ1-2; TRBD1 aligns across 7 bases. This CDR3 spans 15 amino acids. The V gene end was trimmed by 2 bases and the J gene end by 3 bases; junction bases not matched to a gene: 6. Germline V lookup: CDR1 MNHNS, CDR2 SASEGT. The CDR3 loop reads CASSELGTDYYGYTF. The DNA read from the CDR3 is TGTGCCAGCAGTGAACTAGGGACAGATTACTATGGC.

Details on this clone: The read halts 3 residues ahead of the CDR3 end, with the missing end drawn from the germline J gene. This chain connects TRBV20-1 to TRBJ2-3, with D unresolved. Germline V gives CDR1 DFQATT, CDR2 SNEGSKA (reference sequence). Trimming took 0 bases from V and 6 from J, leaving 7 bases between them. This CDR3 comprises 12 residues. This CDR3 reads CSARDRLDTQYF. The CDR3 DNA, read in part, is TGCAGTGCTAGAGATCGGTTGGATACG.

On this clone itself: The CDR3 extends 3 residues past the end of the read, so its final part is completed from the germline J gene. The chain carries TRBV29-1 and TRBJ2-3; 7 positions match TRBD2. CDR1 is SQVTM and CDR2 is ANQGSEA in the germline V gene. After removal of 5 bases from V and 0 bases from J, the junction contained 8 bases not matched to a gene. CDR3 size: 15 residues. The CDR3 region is CSVPHLRGSTDTQYF. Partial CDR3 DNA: TGCAGCGTTCCCCACCTGCGGGGGAGCACAGATACG.

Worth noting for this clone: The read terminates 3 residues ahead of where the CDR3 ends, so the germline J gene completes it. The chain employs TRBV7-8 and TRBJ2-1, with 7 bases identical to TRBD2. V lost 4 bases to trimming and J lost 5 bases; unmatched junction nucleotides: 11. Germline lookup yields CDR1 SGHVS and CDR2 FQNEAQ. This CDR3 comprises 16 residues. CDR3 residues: CASSSYGTTTNNEQFF. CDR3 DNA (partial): TGTGCCAGCAGCTCCTACGGGACTACCACCAACAATGAG.

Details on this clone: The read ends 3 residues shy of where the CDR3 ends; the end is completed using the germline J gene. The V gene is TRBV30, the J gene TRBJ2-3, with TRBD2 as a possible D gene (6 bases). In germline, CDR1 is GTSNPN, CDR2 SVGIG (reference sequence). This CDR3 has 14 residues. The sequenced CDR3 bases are TGTGCCTGGAGCGTCTCAGCGGTTCGGGAGACG. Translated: CAWSVSAVRET. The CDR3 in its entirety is CAWSVSAVRETQYF.

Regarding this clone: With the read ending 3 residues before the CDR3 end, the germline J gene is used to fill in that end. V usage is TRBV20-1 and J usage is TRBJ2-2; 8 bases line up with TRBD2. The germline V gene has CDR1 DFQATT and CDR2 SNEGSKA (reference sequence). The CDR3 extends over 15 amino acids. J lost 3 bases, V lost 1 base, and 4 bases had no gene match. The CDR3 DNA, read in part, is TGCAGTGCTAGAGCCGGGACTAGGGACACCGGGGAG. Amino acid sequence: CSARAGTRDTGE. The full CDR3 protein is CSARAGTRDTGELFF.

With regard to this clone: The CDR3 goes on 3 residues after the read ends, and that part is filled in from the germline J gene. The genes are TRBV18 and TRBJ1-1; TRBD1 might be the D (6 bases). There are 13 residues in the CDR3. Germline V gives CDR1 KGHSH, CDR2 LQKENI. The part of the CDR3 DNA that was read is TGTGCCAGCTCACCGGCAGGGGTTGAGACC. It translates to CASSPAGVET. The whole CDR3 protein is CASSPAGVETAFF.

The CDR3 loop reads CASSYPPASGDYNEQFF. The CDR3 bases that were read are TGTGCCAGCAGTTACCCTCCAGCTAGCGGGGATTACAATGAG. The chain is built from TRBV6-2 or TRBV6-3 and TRBJ2-1; 9 bases match TRBD2. The DNA ends 3 residues before the CDR3 does, and the rest of the CDR3 is filled in from the germline J gene. The ends lost 2 bases at V and 4 bases at J; junction bases unmatched: 9. The CDR3 sequence is 17 residues long. Germline assignment: CDR1 MNHEY and CDR2 SVGEGT.

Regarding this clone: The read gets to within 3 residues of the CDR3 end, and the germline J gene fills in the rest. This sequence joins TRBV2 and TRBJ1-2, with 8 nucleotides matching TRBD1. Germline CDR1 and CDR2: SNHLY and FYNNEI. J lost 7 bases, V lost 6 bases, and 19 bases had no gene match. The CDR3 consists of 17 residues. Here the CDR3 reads CASRGLGTGISGGGYTF. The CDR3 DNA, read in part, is TGTGCCAGCAGGGGATTAGGGACAGGCATCTCCGGGGGTGGC.

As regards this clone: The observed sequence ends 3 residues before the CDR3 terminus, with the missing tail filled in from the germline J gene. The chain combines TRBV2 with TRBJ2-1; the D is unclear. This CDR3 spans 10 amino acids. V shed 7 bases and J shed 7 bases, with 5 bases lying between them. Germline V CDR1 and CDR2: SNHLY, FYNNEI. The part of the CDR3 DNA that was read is TGTGCCAGCAAAGGGAATGAG. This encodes CASKGNE. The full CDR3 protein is CASKGNEQFF.

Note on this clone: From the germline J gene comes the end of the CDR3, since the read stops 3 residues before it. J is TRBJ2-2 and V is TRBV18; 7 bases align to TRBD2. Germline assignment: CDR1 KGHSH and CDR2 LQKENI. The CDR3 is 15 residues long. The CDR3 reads CASSPGPRQGGKLFF. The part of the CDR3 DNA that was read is TGTGCCAGCTCACCAGGTCCTCGGCAGGGAGGGAAG.

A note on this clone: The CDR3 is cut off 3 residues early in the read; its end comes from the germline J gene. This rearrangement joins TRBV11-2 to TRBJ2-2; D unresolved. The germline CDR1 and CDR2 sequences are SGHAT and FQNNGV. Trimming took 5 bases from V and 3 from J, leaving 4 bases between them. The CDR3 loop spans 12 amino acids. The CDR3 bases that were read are TGTGCCAGCAGCACTTACACCGGGGAG. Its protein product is CASSTYTGE. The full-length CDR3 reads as CASSTYTGELFF.

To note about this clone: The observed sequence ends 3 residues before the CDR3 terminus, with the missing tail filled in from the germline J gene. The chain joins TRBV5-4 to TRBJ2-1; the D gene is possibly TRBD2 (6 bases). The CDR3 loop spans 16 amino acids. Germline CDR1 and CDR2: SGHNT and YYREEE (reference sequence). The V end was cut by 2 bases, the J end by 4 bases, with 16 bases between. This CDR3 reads CASSLSGVAAYNEQFF. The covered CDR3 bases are TGTGCCAGCAGCTTAAGTGGAGTAGCGGCATACAATGAG.

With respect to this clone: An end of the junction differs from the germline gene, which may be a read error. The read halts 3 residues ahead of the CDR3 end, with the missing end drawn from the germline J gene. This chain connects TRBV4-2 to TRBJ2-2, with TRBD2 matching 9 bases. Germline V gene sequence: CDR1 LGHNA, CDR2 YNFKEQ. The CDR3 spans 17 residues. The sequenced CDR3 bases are TGCGCCAGCAGCCAAGAAGGCGGGAGGGTTGGCACCGGGGAG. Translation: CASSQEGGRVGTGE. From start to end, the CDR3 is CASSQEGGRVGTGELFF.

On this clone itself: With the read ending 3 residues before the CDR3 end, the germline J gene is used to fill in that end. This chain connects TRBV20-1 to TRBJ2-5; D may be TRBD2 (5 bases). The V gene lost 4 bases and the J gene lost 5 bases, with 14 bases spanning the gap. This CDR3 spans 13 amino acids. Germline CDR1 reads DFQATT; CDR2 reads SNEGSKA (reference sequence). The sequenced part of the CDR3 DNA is TGCAGTGCTATGGTGGAGCGGTGGGAGACC. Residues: CSAMVERWET. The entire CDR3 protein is CSAMVERWETQYF.

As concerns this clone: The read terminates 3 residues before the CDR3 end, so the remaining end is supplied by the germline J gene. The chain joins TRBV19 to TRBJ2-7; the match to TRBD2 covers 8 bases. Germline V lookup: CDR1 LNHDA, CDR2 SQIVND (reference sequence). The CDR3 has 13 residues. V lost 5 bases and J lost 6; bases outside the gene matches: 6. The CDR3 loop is CASSAGRGGEQYF. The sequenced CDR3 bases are TGTGCCAGTAGTGCGGGACGGGGGGGCGAG.

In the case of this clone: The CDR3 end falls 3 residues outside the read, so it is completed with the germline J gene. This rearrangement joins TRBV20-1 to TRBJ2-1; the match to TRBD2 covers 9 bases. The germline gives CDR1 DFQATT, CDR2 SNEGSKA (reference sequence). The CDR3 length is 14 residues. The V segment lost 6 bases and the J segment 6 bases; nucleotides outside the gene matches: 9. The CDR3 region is CSAAGTSKSNEQFF. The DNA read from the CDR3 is TGCAGTGCCGCCGGGACTAGCAAATCCAATGAG.

The CDR3 DNA, read in part, is TGTGCCAGCAGGGAACGGACAGGCCGGACCTTAAACACC. It translates to CASRERTGRTLNT. From start to end, the CDR3 is CASRERTGRTLNTIYF. The J gene is TRBJ1-3, the V gene TRBV6-1; 7 bases are shared with TRBD1. The sequenced fragment ends 3 residues before the CDR3 boundary, so the rest is inferred from the germline J gene. The V gene's germline CDR1 is MNHNS and CDR2 SASEGT. CDR3 length: 16 residues. V trimming: 6 bases; J trimming: 6 bases; junction bases outside the gene matches: 14.

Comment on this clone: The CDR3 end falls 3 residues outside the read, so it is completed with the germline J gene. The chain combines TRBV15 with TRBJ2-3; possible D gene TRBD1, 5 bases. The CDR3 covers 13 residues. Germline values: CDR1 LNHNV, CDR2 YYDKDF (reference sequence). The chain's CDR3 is CATSRAGLETQYF. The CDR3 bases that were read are TGTGCCACCAGCAGAGCAGGGTTAGAGACG.

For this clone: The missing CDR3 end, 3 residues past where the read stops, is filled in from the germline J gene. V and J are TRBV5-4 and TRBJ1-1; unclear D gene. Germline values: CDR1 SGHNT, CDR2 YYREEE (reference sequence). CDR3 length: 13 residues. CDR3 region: CASSLTRNREAFF. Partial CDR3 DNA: TGTGCCAGCAGCTTGACCAGGAATCGCGAA.